This TCR beta chain was retrieved from a study of T cell repertoires in aging, cancer and after chemotherapy (dated by TCRdb to between 2018 and 2021). Notes on the research overall: The donors fell into six age groups ranging from 30 or younger to 70 or older, and each group had at least three individuals. In the solid tumor group, the paired samples taken before and after chemotherapy came from patients with brain tumors (glioblastoma) who were receiving therapy based on temozolomide. The full dataset contained roughly 9 million TCR reads. The study profiled peripheral blood TCR beta repertoires from healthy donors and cancer patients to examine immunoaging and T cell reconstitution after chemotherapy. The cohort comprised 200 to 250 cancer patients, more than 90 with hematological and around 120 with solid cancers, plus 95 healthy donors as a reference group. What the work shows at the level of the full study, not this receptor alone: Median generation probability increased over the chemotherapy interval in both cancer cohorts, suggesting repertoire reconstitution through rebound thymic output. According to the authors, the repertoire data do not permit conclusions about immunological memory after chemotherapy. Declining TCR diversity with age in healthy donors was mainly explained by loss of richness; in cancer patients, loss of evenness also contributed. Significantly lower blood TCR diversity and higher clonality were observed in untreated patients with hematological or solid cancers than in age-matched healthy donors.

Rearranged TRB sequences spanning V, D and J segments were amplified by multiplex touch-down PCR using a mixed TRB-A/B primer pool. Illumina adapters and sample indices were attached to the amplicons through two consecutive PCR reactions run with Phusion HS II polymerase. After gel purification with the NucleoSpin Gel and PCR Clean-up kit, the amplicons were checked using Qubit and an Agilent 2100 Bioanalyzer. Libraries were sequenced on an Illumina MiSeq using 600-cycle, single-indexed, paired-end runs. In the original analysis: MiXCR versions 2.12 and 3.0.5 were used to process the TRB sequences. Each unique CDR3 nucleotide sequence was counted as one clone, and only productive sequences with at least two reads were retained. Shannon diversity, evenness, clonality (one minus evenness), and alpha-parameterized diversity profiles from alpha 0 to 5 were included as repertoire metrics. Generation probabilities of clones in paired pre- and post-chemotherapy samples were computed with the IGoR algorithm. Clones were called with MiXCR by TCRdb after fastp trimmed the public reads at Q25, and only in-frame beta chains were retained. Rows are unified per CDR3 protein, each entry keeping the most common DNA and genes. For this entry, the V and J calls and clone size follow TCRdb and not the study's own pipeline. In this sample the table shows under 4,000 distinct CDR3 sequences, less than 25% of which occur a single time. The ten largest account for 9% to 15% of the sample.

Via the germline V gene (reference sequence), CDR1 is DFQATT and CDR2 SNEGSKA. Here V drops 3 bases and J drops 2 bases, and the junction holds 10 bases not matched to any gene. Taken from cysteine to phenylalanine, the CDR3 has 17 residues. CDR3 DNA is the only sequence kept; it has 51 bases, read in frame from the first base. As concerns this clonotype: Its antigen remains undetermined. The sample holds no much larger clone one base away, and base qualities are not on file.

TCR beta rearrangements were amplified from genomic DNA isolated from peripheral blood, not from sorted cells or RNA. The sample was blood. This receptor chain uses TRBV20-1 and TRBJ2-5; 12 bases in between match TRBD2. The TCR originated in a human donor with a solid tumor. The DNA reads as follows: TGCAGTGCTAGGCGGGCTAGCGGGGGGGCGGGGCAAGAGACCCAGTACTTC. This gives the protein CSARRASGGAGQETQYF.